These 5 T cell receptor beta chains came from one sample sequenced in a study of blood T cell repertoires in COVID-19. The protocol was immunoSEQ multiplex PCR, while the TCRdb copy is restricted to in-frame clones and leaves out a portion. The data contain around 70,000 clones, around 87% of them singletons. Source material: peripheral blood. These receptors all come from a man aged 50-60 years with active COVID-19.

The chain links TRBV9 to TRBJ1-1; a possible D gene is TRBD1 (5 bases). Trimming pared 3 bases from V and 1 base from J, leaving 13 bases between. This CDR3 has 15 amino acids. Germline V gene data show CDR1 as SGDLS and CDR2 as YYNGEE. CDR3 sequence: CASSGRGGKNTEAFF. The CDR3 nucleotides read TGTGCCAGCAGCGGACGTGGGGGGAAGAACACTGAAGCTTTCTTT.

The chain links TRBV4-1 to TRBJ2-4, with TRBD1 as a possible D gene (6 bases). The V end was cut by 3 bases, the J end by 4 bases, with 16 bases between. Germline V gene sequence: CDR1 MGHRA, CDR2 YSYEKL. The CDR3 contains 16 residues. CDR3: CASSHPGQSLKNIQYF. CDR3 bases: TGCGCCAGCAGCCACCCCGGACAGAGCCTAAAAAACATTCAGTACTTC.

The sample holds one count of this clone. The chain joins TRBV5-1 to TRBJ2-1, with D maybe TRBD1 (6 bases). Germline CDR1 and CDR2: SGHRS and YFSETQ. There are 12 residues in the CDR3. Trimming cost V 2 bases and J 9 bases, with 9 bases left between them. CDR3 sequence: CASSFGQSEQFF. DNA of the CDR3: TGCGCCAGCAGCTTCGGACAGAGTGAGCAGTTCTTC. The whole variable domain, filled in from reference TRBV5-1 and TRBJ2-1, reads KAGVTQTPRYLIKTRGQQVTLSCSPISGHRSVSWYQQTPGQGLQFLFEYFSETQRNKGNFPGRFSGRQFSNSRSEMNVSTLELGDSALYLCASSFGQSEQFFGPGTRLTVL.

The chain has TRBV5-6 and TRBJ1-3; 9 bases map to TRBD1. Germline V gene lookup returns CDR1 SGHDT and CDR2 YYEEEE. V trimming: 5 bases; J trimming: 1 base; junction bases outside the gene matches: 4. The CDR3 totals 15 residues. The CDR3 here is CASRGTGLSGNTIYF. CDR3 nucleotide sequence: TGTGCCAGCAGGGGGACAGGGTTATCTGGAAACACCATATATTTT.

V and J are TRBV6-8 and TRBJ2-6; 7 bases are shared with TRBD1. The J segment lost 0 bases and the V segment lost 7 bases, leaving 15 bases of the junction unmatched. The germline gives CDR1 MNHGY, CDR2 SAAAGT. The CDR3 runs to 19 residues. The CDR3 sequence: CASTLLGTVLSSGANVLTF. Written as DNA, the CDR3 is TGTGCCAGCACCCTACTAGGGACAGTCCTAAGCTCTGGGGCCAACGTCCTGACTTTC.